The entry below describes one T cell receptor beta chain. Antigen: not known. Germline assignment: CDR1 MNHNS and CDR2 SASEGT. The V and J ends lost 2 bases and 4 bases, in that order; junction bases with no gene match: 1. The CDR3 is 15 amino acids. The data belong to a study of cytomegalovirus exposure and HLA in healthy donors. General study results and limits: The majority of TCR sequences were rare, yet some public TCRs appeared in many donors. Cytomegalovirus status, reportedly, was diagnosed with high specificity and sensitivity by the classifier.

Using immunoSEQ multiplex PCR, the repertoire was profiled, and TCRdb retains in-frame clones only, with some absent. The sample shows some 110,000 clones, around 88% of them seen only once. The chain employs TRBV6-1 and TRBJ2-3; 12 nucleotides agree with TRBD2. The clonotype originates from a young man in good health and CMV-seronegative. Sequencing was done on a sample of PBMCs. DNA for the CDR3: TGTGCCAGCAGTGAACTAGCGGGGGGGCCAGATACGCAGTATTTT. It is translated as CASSELAGGPDTQYF.